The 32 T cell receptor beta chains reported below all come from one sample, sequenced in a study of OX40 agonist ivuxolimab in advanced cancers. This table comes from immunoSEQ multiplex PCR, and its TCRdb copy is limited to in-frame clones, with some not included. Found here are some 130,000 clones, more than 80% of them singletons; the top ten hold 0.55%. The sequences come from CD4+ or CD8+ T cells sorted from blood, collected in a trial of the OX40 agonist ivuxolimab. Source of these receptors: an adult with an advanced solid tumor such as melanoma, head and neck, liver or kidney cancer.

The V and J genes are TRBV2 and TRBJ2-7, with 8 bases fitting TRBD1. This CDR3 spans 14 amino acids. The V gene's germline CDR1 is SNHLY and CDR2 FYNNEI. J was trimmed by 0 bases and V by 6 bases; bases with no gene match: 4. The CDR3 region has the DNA TGTGCCAGCAGAGCCAGGGGGCACTCCTACGAGCAGTACTTC. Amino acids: CASRARGHSYEQYF.

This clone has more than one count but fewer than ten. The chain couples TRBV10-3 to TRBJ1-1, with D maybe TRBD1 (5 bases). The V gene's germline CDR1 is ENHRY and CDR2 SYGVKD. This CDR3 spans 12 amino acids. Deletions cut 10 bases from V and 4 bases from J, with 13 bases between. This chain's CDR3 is CATQEGSTEAFF. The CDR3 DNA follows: TGTGCCACCCAGGAGGGGAGCACTGAAGCTTTCTTT.

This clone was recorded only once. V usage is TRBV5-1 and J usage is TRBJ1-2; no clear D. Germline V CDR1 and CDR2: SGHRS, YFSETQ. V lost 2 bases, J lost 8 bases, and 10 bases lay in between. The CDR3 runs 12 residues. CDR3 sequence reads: CASSFNLGGYTF. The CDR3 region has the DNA TGCGCCAGCAGCTTTAACCTCGGCGGCTACACCTTC.

This chain's CDR3 is CASSDTSPNQPQHF. The CDR3 DNA follows: TGTGCCAGCAGCGATACTAGTCCAAATCAGCCCCAGCATTTT. V usage is TRBV28 and J usage is TRBJ1-5; D unresolved. V lost 6 bases and J lost 4, with 13 bases in between. The CDR3 loop spans 14 amino acids. Germline assignment: CDR1 MDHEN and CDR2 SYDVKM.

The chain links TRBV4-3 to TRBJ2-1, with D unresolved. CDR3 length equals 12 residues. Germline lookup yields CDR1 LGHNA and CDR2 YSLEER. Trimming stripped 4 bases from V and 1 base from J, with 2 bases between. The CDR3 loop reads CASSRSYNEQFF. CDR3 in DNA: TGCGCCAGCAGCCGATCCTACAATGAGCAGTTCTTC.

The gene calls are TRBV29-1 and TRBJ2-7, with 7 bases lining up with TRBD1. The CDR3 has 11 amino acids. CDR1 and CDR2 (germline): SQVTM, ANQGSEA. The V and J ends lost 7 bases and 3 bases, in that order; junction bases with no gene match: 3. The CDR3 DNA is TGCAGCGGGGGGACAGACTACGAGCAGTACTTC. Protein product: CSGGTDYEQYF.

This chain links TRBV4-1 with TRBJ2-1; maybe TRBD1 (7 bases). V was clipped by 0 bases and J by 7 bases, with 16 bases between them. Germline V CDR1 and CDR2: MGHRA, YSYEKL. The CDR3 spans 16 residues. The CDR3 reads CASSQDGGGFRNEQFF. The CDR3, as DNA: TGCGCCAGCAGCCAAGATGGAGGGGGCTTCAGGAATGAGCAGTTCTTC.

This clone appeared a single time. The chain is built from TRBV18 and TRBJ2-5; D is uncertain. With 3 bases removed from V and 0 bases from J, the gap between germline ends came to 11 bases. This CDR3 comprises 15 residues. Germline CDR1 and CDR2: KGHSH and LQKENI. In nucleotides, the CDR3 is TGTGCCAGCTCACCTACCACAGTGTACCAAGAGACCCAGTACTTC. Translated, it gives CASSPTTVYQETQYF.

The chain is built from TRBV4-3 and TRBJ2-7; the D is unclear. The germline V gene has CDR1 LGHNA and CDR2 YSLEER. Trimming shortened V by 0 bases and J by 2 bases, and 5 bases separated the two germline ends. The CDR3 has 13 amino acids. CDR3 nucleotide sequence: TGCGCCAGCAGCCAAGAGCCGGCCTACGAGCAGTACTTC. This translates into CASSQEPAYEQYF.

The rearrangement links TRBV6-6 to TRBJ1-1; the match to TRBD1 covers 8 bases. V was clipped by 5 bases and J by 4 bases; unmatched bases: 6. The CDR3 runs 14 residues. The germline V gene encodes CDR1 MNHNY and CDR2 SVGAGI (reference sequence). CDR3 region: CASSDRGGGTEAFF. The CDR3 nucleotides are TGTGCCAGCAGTGACAGGGGAGGAGGCACTGAAGCTTTCTTT.

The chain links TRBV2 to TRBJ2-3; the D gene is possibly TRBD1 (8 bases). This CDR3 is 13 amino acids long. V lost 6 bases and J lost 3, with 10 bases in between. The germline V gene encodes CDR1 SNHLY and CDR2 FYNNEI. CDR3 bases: TGTGCCAGCAGACAGGGGGGGACAGATACGCAGTATTTT. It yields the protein CASRQGGTDTQYF. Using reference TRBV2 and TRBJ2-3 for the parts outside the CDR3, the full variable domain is EPEVTQTPSHQVTQMGQEVILRCVPISNHLYFYWYRQILGQKVEFLVSFYNNEISEKSEIFDDQFSVERPDGSNFTLKIRSTKLEDSAMYFCASRQGGTDTQYFGPGTRLTVL.

CDR3 amino acids: CASTLDGTGVVEKLFF. The DNA for the CDR3 is TGTGCCAGTACCCTAGACGGGACAGGGGTGGTCGAAAAACTGTTTTTT. This chain links TRBV19 with TRBJ1-4; 10 bases align to TRBD1. Germline assignment: CDR1 LNHDA and CDR2 SQIVND (reference sequence). The J segment lost 8 bases and the V segment lost 7 bases, leaving 13 bases of the junction unmatched. This CDR3 has 16 amino acids. The complete variable domain, with remaining parts taken from reference TRBV19 and TRBJ1-4, reads DGGITQSPKYLFRKEGQNVTLSCEQNLNHDAMYWYRQDPGQGLRLIYYSQIVNDFQKGDIAEGYSVSREKKESFPLTVTSAQKNPTAFYLCASTLDGTGVVEKLFFGSGTQLSVL.

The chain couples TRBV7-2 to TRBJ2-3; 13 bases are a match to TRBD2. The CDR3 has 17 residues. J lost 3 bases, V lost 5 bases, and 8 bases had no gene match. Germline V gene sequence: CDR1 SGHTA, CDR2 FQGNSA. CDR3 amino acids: CASSQLRTSGGTDTQYF. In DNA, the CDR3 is TGTGCCAGCAGCCAACTTCGGACTAGCGGGGGTACAGATACGCAGTATTTT.

CDR3 loop: CASSSYRGYEQYF. CDR3 bases: TGTGCCAGCAGCTCCTATCGAGGCTACGAGCAGTACTTC. The gene calls are TRBV4-2 and TRBJ2-7, with no clear D. Germline CDR1 LGHNA, CDR2 YNFKEQ. Deletions cut 5 bases from V and 3 bases from J, with 11 bases between. The CDR3 contains 13 residues.

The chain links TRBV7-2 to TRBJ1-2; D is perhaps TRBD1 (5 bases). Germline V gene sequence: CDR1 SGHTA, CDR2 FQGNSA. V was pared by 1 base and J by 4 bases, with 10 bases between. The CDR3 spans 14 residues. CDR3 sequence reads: CASSLERGGYGYTF. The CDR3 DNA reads TGTGCCAGCAGCTTAGAGAGGGGTGGCTATGGCTACACCTTC.

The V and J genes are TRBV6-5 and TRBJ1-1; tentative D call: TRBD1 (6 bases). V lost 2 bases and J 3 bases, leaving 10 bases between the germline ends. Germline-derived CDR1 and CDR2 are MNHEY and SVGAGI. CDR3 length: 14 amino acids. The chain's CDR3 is CASSYQQGYTEAFF. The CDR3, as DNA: TGTGCCAGCAGTTACCAGCAGGGGTACACTGAAGCTTTCTTT.

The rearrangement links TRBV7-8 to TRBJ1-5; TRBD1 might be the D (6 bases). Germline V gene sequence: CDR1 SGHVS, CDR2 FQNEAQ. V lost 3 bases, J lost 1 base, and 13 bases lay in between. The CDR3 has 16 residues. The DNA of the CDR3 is TGTGCCAGCAGCTTTGACAGGCGCGTGAGCAATCAGCCCCAGCATTTT. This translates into CASSFDRRVSNQPQHF.

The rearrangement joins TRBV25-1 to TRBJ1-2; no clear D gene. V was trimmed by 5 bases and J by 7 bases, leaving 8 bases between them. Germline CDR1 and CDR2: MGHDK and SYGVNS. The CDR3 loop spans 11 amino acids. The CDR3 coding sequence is TGTGCCAGCAGTCAAGGGCGTGGCTACACCTTC. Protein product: CASSQGRGYTF.

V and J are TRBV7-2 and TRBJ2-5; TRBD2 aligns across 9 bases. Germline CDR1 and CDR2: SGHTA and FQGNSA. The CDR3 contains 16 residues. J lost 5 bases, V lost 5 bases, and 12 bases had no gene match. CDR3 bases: TGTGCCAGCAGCCCGAAGCGGGCGGGGGGGATCGAGACCCAGTACTTC. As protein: CASSPKRAGGIETQYF.

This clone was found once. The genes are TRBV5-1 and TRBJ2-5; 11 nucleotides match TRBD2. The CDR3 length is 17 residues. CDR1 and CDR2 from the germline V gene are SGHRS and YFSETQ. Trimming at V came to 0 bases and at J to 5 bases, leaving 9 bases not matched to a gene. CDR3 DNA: TGCGCCAGCAGCTTGGCTTACCCTAGCGGGGGGTATGAGACCCAGTACTTC. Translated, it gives CASSLAYPSGGYETQYF. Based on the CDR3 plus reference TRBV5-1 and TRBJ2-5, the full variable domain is KAGVTQTPRYLIKTRGQQVTLSCSPISGHRSVSWYQQTPGQGLQFLFEYFSETQRNKGNFPGRFSGRQFSNSRSEMNVSTLELGDSALYLCASSLAYPSGGYETQYFGPGTRLLVL.

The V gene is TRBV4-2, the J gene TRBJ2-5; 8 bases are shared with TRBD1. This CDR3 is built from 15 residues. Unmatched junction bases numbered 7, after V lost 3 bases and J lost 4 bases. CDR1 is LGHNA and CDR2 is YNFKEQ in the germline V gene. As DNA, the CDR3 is TGTGCCAGCAGCCAGCTGGGACAGGCCTTAGAGACCCAGTACTTC. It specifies CASSQLGQALETQYF.

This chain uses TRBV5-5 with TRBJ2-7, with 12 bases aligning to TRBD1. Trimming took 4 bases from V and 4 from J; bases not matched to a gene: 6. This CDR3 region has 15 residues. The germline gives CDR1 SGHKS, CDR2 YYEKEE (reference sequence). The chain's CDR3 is CASSPWDRGPYEQYF. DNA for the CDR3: TGTGCCAGCAGCCCCTGGGACAGGGGGCCTTACGAGCAGTACTTC.

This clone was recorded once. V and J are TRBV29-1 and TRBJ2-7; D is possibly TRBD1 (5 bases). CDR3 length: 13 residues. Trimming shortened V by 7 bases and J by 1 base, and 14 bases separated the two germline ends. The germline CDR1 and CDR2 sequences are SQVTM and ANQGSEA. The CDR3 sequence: CSAYSTDSYEQYF. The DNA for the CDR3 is TGCAGCGCCTACTCGACAGATTCCTACGAGCAGTACTTC.

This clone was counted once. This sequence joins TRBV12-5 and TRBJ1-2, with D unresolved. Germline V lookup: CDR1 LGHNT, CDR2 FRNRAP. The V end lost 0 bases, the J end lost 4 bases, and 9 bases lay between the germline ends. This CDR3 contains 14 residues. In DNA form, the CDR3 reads TGTGCTAGTGGTTTGGTAAGCAGGTTCTATGGCTACACCTTC. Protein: CASGLVSRFYGYTF. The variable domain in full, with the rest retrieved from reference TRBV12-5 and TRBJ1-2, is DARVTQTPRHKVTEMGQEVTMRCQPILGHNTVFWYRQTMMQGLELLAYFRNRAPLDDSGMPKDRFSAEMPDATLATLKIQPSEPRDSAVYFCASGLVSRFYGYTFGSGTRLTVV.

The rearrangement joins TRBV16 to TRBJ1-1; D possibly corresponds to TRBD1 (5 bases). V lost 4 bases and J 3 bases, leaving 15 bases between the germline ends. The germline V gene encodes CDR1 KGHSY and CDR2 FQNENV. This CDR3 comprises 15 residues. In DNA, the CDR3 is TGTGCCAGCAGCCCGCGGTCGCAGGGTGACACTGAAGCTTTCTTT. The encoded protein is CASSPRSQGDTEAFF. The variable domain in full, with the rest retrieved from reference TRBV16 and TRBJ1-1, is GEEVAQTPKHLVRGEGQKAKLYCAPIKGHSYVFWYQQVLKNEFKFLISFQNENVFDETGMPKERFSAKCLPNSPCSLEIQATKLEDSAVYFCASSPRSQGDTEAFFGQGTRLTVV.

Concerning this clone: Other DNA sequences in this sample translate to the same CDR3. The CDR3 is CASSYPGNTEAFF. The DNA of the CDR3 is TGTGCCAGCAGTTACCCGGGAAACACTGAAGCTTTCTTT. The genes are TRBV6-5 and TRBJ1-1, with D hard to call. Per germline, CDR1 MNHEY and CDR2 SVGAGI. Between the trimmed V and J ends, which lost 2 bases and 2 bases, there was a span of 6 bases. This CDR3 has 13 amino acids.

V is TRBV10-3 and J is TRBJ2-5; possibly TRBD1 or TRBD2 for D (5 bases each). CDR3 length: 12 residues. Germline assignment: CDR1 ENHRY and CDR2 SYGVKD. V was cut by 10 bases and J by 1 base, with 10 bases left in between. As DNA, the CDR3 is TGTGCCACCCGGGACGGCCAAGAGACCCAGTACTTC. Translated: CATRDGQETQYF.

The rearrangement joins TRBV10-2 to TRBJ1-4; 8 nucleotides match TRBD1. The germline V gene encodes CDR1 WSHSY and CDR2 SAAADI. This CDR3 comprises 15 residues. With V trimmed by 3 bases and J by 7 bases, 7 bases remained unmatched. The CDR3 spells CASSDRGQGGEKLFF. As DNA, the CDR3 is TGCGCCAGCAGTGACCGAGGACAGGGAGGTGAAAAACTGTTTTTT.

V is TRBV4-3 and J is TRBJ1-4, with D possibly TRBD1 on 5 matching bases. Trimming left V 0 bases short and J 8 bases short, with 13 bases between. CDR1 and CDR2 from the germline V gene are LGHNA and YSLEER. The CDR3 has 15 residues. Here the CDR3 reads CASSQEGRENEKLFF. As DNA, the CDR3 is TGCGCCAGCAGCCAAGAGGGCAGGGAAAACGAAAAACTGTTTTTT.

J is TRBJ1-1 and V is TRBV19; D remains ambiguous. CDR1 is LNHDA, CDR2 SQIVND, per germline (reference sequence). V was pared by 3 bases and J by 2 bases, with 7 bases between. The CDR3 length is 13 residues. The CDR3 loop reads CASSIGVNTEAFF. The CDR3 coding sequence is TGTGCCAGTAGTATCGGGGTAAACACTGAAGCTTTCTTT. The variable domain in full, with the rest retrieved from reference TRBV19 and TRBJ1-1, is DGGITQSPKYLFRKEGQNVTLSCEQNLNHDAMYWYRQDPGQGLRLIYYSQIVNDFQKGDIAEGYSVSREKKESFPLTVTSAQKNPTAFYLCASSIGVNTEAFFGQGTRLTVV.

The CDR3 DNA reads as TGTGCCAGCAGTTACGAAGCCTCTTCCCACGAGCAGTACTTC. Its translation is CASSYEASSHEQYF. The V call is TRBV6-5, the J call TRBJ2-7; no clear D gene. The V gene lost 2 bases and the J gene lost 5 bases, with 13 bases spanning the gap. Germline-derived CDR1 and CDR2 are MNHEY and SVGAGI. The length of the CDR3 is 14 residues.

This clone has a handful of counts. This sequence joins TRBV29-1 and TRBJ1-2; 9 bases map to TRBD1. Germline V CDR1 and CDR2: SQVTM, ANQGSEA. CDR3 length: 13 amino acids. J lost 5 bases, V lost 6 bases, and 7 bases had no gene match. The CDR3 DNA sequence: TGCAGCGTCATGACAGGGGGAGGGTATGGCTACACCTTC. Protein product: CSVMTGGGYGYTF.